The next 2 T cell receptor beta chains were all read from a single sample in a study of blood T cell repertoires in COVID-19. The repertoire was sequenced with immunoSEQ multiplex PCR; TCRdb's copy has only in-frame clones and lacks some. This table has roughly 42,000 clones, around three quarters appearing once. Sequenced material: peripheral blood. The receptor source for this set is a woman of 80 years or more with acute or convalescent COVID-19.

The chain's CDR3 is CASSPRGSSYNEQFF. For the CDR3, the DNA is TGTGCCAGCAGCCCGCGGGGTAGCTCCTACAATGAGCAGTTCTTC. The chain carries TRBV11-1 and TRBJ2-1; possible D gene TRBD2, 6 bases. The germline V and J ends were trimmed by 5 bases and 0 bases, with 11 bases remaining between them. CDR1 is SGHAT, CDR2 FQDESV, per germline (reference sequence). This CDR3 contains 15 residues.

The V call is TRBV10-2, the J call TRBJ2-7; D is possibly TRBD1 (5 bases). Germline lookup yields CDR1 WSHSY and CDR2 SAAADI. The germline V and J ends were trimmed by 6 bases and 9 bases, with 12 bases remaining between them. This CDR3 comprises 11 residues. The CDR3 nucleotides are TGCGCCAGCAGAGGGGCCTCGGGGCAGTACTTC. Translation: CASRGASGQYF.